This T cell receptor (beta chain) was sequenced for a study of Graves' ophthalmopathy and Graves' hyperthyroidism. Regarding the study as a whole: With a specificity of roughly 72% and a sensitivity of around 70%, the model predicted ophthalmopathy progression. Most thyroid-expanded clonotypes exceeding 0.001 frequency were also found in blood.

This clonotype was counted ten times or more. The antigen is not known. Researchers classed hyperthyroidism as stable given no ophthalmopathy within 18 months of follow-up. Uncontrolled infections, other autoimmune diseases, pregnancy or lactation barred patients from enrollment. The TCR beta CDR3 regions underwent amplification from RNA transcripts. The first-round RT-PCR employed HTBI primers together with the Qiagen OneStep RT-PCR kit. A multiplex PCR was then performed as the second round. TCRdb used MiXCR to reprocess the multiplex PCR reads, holding one entry per CDR3 protein. The repertoire holds about 380,000 distinct CDR3 sequences, with roughly 14% as singletons. The CDR3 has 13 amino acids. Germline assignment: CDR1 ENHRY and CDR2 SYGVKD. Trimming cost V 6 bases and J 0 bases, with 8 bases left between them.

The chain uses TRBV10-3 and TRBJ1-1, with D possibly matching TRBD1 (5 bases). The clonotype originates from a young woman with stable Graves' hyperthyroidism. What was sequenced was peripheral blood. CDR3 protein: CAISLQVNTEAFF. For the CDR3, the DNA is TGTGCCATCAGCTTACAGGTGAACACTGAAGCTTTCTTT.